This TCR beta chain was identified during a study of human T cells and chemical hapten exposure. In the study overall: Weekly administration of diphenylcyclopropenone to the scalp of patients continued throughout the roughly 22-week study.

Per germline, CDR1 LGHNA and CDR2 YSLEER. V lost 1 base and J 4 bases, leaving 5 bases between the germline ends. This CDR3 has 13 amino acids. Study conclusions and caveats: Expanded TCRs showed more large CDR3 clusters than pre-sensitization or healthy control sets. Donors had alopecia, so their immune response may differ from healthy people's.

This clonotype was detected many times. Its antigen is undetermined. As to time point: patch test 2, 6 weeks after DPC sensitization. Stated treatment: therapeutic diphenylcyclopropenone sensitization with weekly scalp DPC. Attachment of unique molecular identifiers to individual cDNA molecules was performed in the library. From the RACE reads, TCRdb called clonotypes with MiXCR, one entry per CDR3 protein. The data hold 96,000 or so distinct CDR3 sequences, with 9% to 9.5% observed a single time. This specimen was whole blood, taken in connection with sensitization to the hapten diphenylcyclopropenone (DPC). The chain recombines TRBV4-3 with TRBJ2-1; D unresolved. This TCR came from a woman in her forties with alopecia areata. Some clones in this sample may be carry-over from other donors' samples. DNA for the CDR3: TGCGCCAGCAGCCAAGGTCCGTACAATGAGCAGTTCTTC. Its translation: CASSQGPYNEQFF.